This T cell receptor (beta chain) appears in the sequencing data of a study of T cell responses to AZD1222 COVID-19 vaccine. This CDR3 spans 12 amino acids. V lost 2 bases to trimming and J lost 2 bases, with 3 bases between them. Germline values: CDR1 SGHTA, CDR2 FQGNSA. This clone showed up just a few times. The table came from immunoSEQ multiplex PCR; TCRdb's copy has only in-frame clones and leaves some out. Of fewer than 120,000 clones listed, around 85% were seen once; the top ten hold 4% to 5%. The genes are TRBV7-2 and TRBJ1-2; no clear D. Sample: peripheral blood, taken on day 0 of AZD1222 vaccination. The sequence came from an adult in good health. The CDR3 is CASSLQNYGYTF. DNA for the CDR3: TGTGCCAGCAGCTTACAGAACTATGGCTACACCTTC.